Below are 10 T cell receptor beta chains sequenced from a single sample in a study of cytomegalovirus exposure and HLA in healthy donors. The PCR contained 60 Vbeta and 13 Jbeta primers. Method: immunoSEQ multiplex PCR; TCRdb's copy keeps in-frame clones and lacks some. The table has about 150,000 clones, roughly a tenth seen once. Sequencing was done on a sample of PBMCs. The receptors derive from a male donor in good health and CMV-seronegative.

The DNA of the CDR3 is TGTGCCAGCAGCCGTCGCAATGAGCAGTTCTTC. Translated, it gives CASSRRNEQFF. This rearrangement joins TRBV7-2 to TRBJ2-1; D unresolved. The V gene lost 5 bases and the J gene lost 6 bases, with 5 bases spanning the gap. Germline V CDR1 and CDR2: SGHTA, FQGNSA. The CDR3 sequence is 11 residues long.

The V gene is TRBV28, the J gene TRBJ2-7, with a possible D match to TRBD2 (5 bases). The CDR3 consists of 15 residues. V lost 8 bases, J lost 4 bases, and 21 bases lay in between. Germline V gene data show CDR1 as MDHEN and CDR2 as SYDVKM. The DNA of the CDR3 is TGTGCCAGCTTATCTCCCCGAGGGCCAGTATACGAGCAGTACTTC. Its translation is CASLSPRGPVYEQYF.

This clone appeared a few times. The chain recombines TRBV5-1 with TRBJ2-7; 8 nucleotides agree with TRBD1. This CDR3 comprises 12 residues. V gave up 4 bases and J gave up 6 bases; unmatched junction bases: 3. Germline lookup yields CDR1 SGHRS and CDR2 YFSETQ. The CDR3 nucleotides read TGCGCCAGCAGCAAAACAGGGGGCGAGCAGTACTTC. This codes for CASSKTGGEQYF.

This clone occurred a few times. This rearrangement joins TRBV19 to TRBJ1-1; D uncertain. The V gene lost 4 bases and the J gene lost 3 bases, with 6 bases spanning the gap. Per the germline V gene, CDR1 is LNHDA and CDR2 is SQIVND (reference sequence). The CDR3 runs to 12 residues. CDR3 bases: TGTGCCAGTAGTACGCGGGACACTGAAGCTTTCTTT. It specifies CASSTRDTEAFF.

The V and J genes are TRBV2 and TRBJ2-1, with D maybe TRBD2 (5 bases). Per the germline V gene, CDR1 is SNHLY and CDR2 is FYNNEI. Trimming stripped 8 bases from V and 3 bases from J, with 11 bases between. CDR3 length equals 13 residues. CDR3 region: CASGRLLYNEQFF. CDR3 in DNA: TGTGCCAGCGGGAGACTCCTCTACAATGAGCAGTTCTTC.

The chain couples TRBV10-3 to TRBJ2-7, with 8 bases matching TRBD2. This CDR3 is 15 amino acids long. The V gene end was trimmed by 4 bases and the J gene end by 0 bases; junction bases not matched to a gene: 5. Germline loops: CDR1 ENHRY, CDR2 SYGVKD. CDR3 DNA sequence: TGTGCCATCAGTGGTGGTAGCGGGACCTCCTACGAGCAGTACTTC. It is translated as CAISGGSGTSYEQYF.

This clone has more than one count but fewer than ten. The chain uses TRBV9 and TRBJ2-5, with 12 bases that match TRBD2. CDR3 size: 19 residues. Germline V gene data show CDR1 as SGDLS and CDR2 as YYNGEE. Unmatched junction bases numbered 13, after V lost 1 base and J lost 3 bases. For the CDR3, the DNA is TGTGCCAGCAGCGTACGAGCTAGCGGGGGGGCCTATGGGGAAGAGACCCAGTACTTC. Translation: CASSVRASGGAYGEETQYF.

The genes are TRBV2 and TRBJ1-2, with 8 bases matching TRBD1. CDR1 and CDR2 (germline): SNHLY, FYNNEI. Trimming at V came to 3 bases and at J to 4 bases, leaving 4 bases not matched to a gene. This CDR3 spans 14 amino acids. CDR3 DNA: TGTGCCAGCAGTGAGCGGACAGGGATCTATGGCTACACCTTC. As protein: CASSERTGIYGYTF. Full variable domain (outside the CDR3, taken from reference TRBV2 and TRBJ1-2): EPEVTQTPSHQVTQMGQEVILRCVPISNHLYFYWYRQILGQKVEFLVSFYNNEISEKSEIFDDQFSVERPDGSNFTLKIRSTKLEDSAMYFCASSERTGIYGYTFGSGTRLTVV.

This clone showed up just a few times. The chain combines TRBV4-3 with TRBJ1-2, with D possibly matching TRBD1 (6 bases). Germline V lookup: CDR1 LGHNA, CDR2 YSLEER. V dropped 0 bases and J dropped 4 bases, with 12 bases sitting between them. The CDR3 is 15 residues long. Here the CDR3 reads CASSQDVQGLYGYTF. The CDR3 DNA is TGCGCCAGCAGCCAAGATGTGCAGGGGCTCTATGGCTACACCTTC.

This clone was seen more than once but under ten times. The V and J genes are TRBV6-1 and TRBJ2-1, with D maybe TRBD2 (5 bases). Germline loops: CDR1 MNHNS, CDR2 SASEGT. This CDR3 spans 14 amino acids. V lost 0 bases and J 4 bases, leaving 7 bases between the germline ends. CDR3 region: CASSEARTYNEQFF. CDR3 bases: TGTGCCAGCAGTGAAGCAAGGACTTACAATGAGCAGTTCTTC.